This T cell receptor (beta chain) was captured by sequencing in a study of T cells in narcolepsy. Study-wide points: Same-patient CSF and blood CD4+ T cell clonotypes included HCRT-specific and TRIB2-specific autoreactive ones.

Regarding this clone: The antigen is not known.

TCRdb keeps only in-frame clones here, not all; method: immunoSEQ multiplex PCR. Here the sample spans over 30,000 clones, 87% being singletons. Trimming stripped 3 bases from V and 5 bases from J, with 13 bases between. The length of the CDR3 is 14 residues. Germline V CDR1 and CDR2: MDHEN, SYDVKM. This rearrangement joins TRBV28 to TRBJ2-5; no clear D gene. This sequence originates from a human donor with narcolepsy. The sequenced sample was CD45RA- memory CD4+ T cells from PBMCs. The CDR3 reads CASSLEGNAETQYF. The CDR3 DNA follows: TGTGCCAGCAGTTTGGAAGGGAATGCCGAGACCCAGTACTTC.